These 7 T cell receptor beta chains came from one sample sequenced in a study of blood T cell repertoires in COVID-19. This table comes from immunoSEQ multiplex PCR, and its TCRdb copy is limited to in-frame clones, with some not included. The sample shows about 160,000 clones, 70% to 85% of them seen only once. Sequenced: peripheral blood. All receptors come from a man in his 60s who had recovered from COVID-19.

The CDR3 spells CASREDRGWTEAFF. The CDR3 DNA sequence: TGTGCCAGCAGGGAGGACAGGGGATGGACTGAAGCTTTCTTT. The J gene is TRBJ1-1, the V gene TRBV28; 9 bases are a match to TRBD1. CDR1 MDHEN and CDR2 SYDVKM come from the germline V gene. CDR3 length equals 14 residues. V was pared by 6 bases and J by 5 bases, with 7 bases of the junction left unmatched.

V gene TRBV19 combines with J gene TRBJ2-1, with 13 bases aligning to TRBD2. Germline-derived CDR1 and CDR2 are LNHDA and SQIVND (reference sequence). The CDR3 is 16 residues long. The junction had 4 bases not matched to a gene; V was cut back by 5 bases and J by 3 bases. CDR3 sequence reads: CASSGTSGVDYNEQFF. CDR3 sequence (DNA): TGTGCCAGTAGTGGGACTAGCGGGGTGGACTACAATGAGCAGTTCTTC. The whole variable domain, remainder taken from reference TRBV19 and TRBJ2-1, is DGGITQSPKYLFRKEGQNVTLSCEQNLNHDAMYWYRQDPGQGLRLIYYSQIVNDFQKGDIAEGYSVSREKKESFPLTVTSAQKNPTAFYLCASSGTSGVDYNEQFFGPGTRLTVL.

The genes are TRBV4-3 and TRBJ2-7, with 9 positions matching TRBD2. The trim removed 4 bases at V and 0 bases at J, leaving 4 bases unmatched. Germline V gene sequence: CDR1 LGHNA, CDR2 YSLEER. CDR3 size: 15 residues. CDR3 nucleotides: TGCGCCAGCAGCCGAGGCGGGGGGGACTCCTACGAGCAGTACTTC. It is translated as CASSRGGGDSYEQYF.

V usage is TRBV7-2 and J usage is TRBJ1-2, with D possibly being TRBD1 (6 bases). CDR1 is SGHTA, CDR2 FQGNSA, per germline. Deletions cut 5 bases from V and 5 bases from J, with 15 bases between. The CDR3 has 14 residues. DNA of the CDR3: TGTGCCAGCAGCCCCAACCCGAGGGGGTATGGCTACACCTTC. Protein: CASSPNPRGYGYTF.

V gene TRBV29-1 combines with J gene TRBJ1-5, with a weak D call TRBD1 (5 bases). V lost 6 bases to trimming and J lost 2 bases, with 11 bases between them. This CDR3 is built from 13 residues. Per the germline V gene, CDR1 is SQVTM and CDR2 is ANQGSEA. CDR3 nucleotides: TGCAGCGTCGCGACGGGGGGCAATCAGCCCCAGCATTTT. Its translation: CSVATGGNQPQHF.

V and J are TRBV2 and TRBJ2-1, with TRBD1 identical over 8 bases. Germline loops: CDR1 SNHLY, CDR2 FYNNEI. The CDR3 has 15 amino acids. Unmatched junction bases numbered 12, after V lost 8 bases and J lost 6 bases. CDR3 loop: CASGPRDRTSNEQFF. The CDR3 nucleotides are TGTGCCAGCGGACCCCGGGACAGGACATCCAATGAGCAGTTCTTC.

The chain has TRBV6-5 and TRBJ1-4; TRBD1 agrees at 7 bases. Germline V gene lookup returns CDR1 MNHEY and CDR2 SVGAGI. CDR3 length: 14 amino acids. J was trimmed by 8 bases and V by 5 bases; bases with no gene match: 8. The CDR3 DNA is TGTGCCAGCAGTCCCAGACAGGGTCGGGAAAAACTGTTTTTT. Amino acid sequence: CASSPRQGREKLFF.